This paragraph reports one T cell receptor (beta chain). Its antigen target is currently unknown. No quality values exist for individual bases; no much larger clone is one base distant. TCRdb records Illumina NovaSeq 6000 as the sequencer. TCRalpha and TCRbeta cDNA libraries were constructed by 5'RACE with constant-segment primers, with sample barcodes and unique molecular identifiers being introduced. Trizol reagent was used to extract RNA from every sample. Amplification of the libraries took two PCR steps, and the second step added a second sample barcode plus Illumina TruSeq adapters. The libraries were sequenced on an Illumina NovaSeq using 2 x 150 bp paired-end reads. The paper's processing steps were these. Reads were demultiplexed and collapsed into UMI-guided consensus sequences with migec v1.2.7. Using mixcr v2.1.11, UMI consensuses were aligned to TRA and TRB V and J templates and then assembled into clonotypes. A clonotype was counted as expanded or contracted only if both edgeR and NoisET called the change significant, with noise models trained on biological replicates. For edgeR calls, the thresholds were a false discovery rate-adjusted p below 0.01 and a log2 fold-change of 1. As an exploratory analysis of dynamics, max-normalized trajectories of the 1000 most abundant clonotypes were examined by PCA with hierarchical clustering. Separately sequenced CD4+ and CD8+ repertoires were used to assign a CD4 or CD8 phenotype to each responding clone. TCRdb passed the public sequencing reads through fastp at Q25 and MiXCR, retaining productive beta sequences. Rows are unified per CDR3 protein, each entry keeping the most common DNA and genes. TCRdb's processing, not the authors' own work, is the source of the V and J calls. The sample table contains roughly 170,000 distinct CDR3 sequences; only one count was recorded for about 22% of them. 23% of the sample belongs to the ten largest clones.

These data belong to a study of T-cell memory formation after mild COVID-19 (dated by TCRdb to about 2021). For the wider study: Most TCR sequence clusters were specific to one of the two donors. T-cell clones expanding and contracting after mild COVID-19 in a couple of donors were tracked by longitudinal TCRalpha and TCRbeta repertoire sequencing. Two young, previously healthy adult volunteers made up the cohort, one male and one female.

Ficoll-Paque density gradient centrifugation was the method used to isolate PBMCs. Broad study findings and their caveats: Clones contracting from day 15 to 85 had balanced CD4/CD8 phenotypes, while a second wave expanding from day 15 to 37 was biased towards CD4+. SARS-CoV-2 specificity of the second-wave clones peaking on day 37 was not confirmed. Contracting CD4+ clones appeared mostly in the CM and EM memory subsets, whereas CD8+ clones were enriched in EMRA. The study covered only a couple of mild cases, and larger cohorts including severe cases with pre-infection samples were considered necessary. Some responding clones were detected in pre-infection memory, suggesting pre-existing cross-reactive memory T cells joined the SARS-CoV-2 response.

Trimming removed 0 bases from V and 8 bases from J, leaving 11 bases between the germline ends. The germline V gene (reference sequence) provides CDR1 PRHDT and CDR2 FYEKMQ. The CDR3, from cysteine to phenylalanine, totals 13 residues. CDR3 DNA only is kept here, 39 bases in frame from base 1. The sample was PBMCs or a T cell subset sorted from them (not recorded which). The clonotype was recovered from an adult woman who had mild COVID-19 (a few samples of this study predate the infection). The sample titles of this study are shuffled in the database, so cell type and time point are left out; the donor was told from shared clones. Recombination connected TRBV13 to TRBJ2-7, with no confidently assigned D gene. The encoded CDR3 is CASSLGDFPQQYF. The sequenced DNA is TGTGCCAGCAGCTTAGGCGACTTTCCCCAGCAGTACTTC.